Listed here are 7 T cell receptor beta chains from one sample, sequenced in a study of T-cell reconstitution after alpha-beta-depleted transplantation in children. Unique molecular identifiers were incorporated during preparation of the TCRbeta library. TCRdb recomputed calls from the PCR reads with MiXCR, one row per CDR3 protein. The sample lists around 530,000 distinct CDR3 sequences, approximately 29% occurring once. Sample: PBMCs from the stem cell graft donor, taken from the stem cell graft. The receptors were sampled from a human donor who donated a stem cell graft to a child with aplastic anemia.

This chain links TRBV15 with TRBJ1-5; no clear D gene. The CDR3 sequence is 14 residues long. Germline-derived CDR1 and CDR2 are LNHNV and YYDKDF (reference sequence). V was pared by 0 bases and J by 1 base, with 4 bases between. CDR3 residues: CATSREGSNQPQHF. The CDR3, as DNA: TGTGCCACCAGCAGAGAGGGCAGCAATCAGCCCCAGCATTTT.

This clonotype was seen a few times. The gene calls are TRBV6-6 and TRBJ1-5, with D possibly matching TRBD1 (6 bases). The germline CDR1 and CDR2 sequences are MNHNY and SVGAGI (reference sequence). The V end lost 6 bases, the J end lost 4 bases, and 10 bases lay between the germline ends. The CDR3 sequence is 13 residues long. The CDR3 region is CASSEQGNQPQHF. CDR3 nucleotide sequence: TGTGCCAGCAGCGAGCAGGGGAATCAGCCCCAGCATTTT.

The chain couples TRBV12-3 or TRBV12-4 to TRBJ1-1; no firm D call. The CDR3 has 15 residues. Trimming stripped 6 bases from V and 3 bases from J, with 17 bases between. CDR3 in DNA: TGTGCCAGCAGCCCAAGTACCGGTTTGGACACTGAAGCTTTCTTT. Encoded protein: CASSPSTGLDTEAFF.

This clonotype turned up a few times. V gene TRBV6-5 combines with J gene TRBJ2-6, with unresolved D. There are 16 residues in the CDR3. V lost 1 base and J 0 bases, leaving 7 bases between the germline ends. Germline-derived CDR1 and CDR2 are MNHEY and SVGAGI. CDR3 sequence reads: CASSYWAASGANVLTF. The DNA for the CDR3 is TGTGCCAGCAGTTACTGGGCTGCCTCTGGGGCCAACGTCCTGACTTTC.

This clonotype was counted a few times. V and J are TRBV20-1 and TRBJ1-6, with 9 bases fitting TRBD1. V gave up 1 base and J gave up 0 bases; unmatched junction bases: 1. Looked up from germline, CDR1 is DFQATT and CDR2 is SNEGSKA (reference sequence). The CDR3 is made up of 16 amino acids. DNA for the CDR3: TGCAGTGCTAGAGTGGACAGGGGCTCCTATAATTCACCCCTCCACTTT. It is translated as CSARVDRGSYNSPLHF.

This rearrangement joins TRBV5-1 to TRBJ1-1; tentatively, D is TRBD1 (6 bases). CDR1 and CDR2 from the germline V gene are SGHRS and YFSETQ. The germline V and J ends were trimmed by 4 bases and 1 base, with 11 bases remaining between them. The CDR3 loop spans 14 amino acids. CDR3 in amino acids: CASSHGQPNTEAFF. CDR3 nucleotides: TGCGCCAGCAGCCATGGACAGCCGAACACTGAAGCTTTCTTT.

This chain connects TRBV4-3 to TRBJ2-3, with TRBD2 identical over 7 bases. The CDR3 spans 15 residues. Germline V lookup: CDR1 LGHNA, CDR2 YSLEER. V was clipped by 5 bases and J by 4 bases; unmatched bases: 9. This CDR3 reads CASSSGLRGADTQYF. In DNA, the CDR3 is TGCGCCAGCAGCTCGGGACTACGAGGGGCAGATACGCAGTATTTT.